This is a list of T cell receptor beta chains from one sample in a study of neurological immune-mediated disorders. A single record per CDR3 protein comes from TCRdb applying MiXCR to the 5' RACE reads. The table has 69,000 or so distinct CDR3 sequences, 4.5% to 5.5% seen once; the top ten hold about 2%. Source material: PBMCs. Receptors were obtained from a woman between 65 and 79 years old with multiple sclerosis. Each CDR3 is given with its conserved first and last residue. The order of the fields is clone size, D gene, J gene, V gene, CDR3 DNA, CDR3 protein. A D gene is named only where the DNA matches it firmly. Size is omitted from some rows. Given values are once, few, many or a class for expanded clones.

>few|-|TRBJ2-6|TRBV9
TGTGCCAGCAGCGTAGCTTCGGTTGTTTCCTCTGGGGACAACGTCCTGACTTTC
CASSVASVVSSGDNVLTF
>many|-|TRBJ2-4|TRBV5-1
TGCGCCAGCAGCTTGGCCGGGGTCCCGGAGGGAAACATTCAGTACTTC
CASSLAGVPEGNIQYF
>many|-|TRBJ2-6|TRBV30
TGTGCCTGGAGTGTAACCGTTTCTGGGGCCAACGTCCTGACTTTC
CAWSVTVSGANVLTF
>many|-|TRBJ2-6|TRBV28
TGTGCCAGCAGCCCCGCACAGGCTGGGGCCAACGTCCTGACTTTC
CASSPAQAGANVLTF
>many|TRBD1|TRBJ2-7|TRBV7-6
TGTGCCAGCAGCTACCAACAGGGGGCCTACGAGCAGTACTTC
CASSYQQGAYEQYF
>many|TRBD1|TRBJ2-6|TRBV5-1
TGCGCCAGCCAAACAGGGGGCGCTGGGGCCAACGTCCTGACTTTC
CASQTGGAGANVLTF
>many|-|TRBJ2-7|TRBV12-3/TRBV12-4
TGTGCCAGCAGTTTAGGGGCCGGTTACGAGCAGTACTTC
CASSLGAGYEQYF
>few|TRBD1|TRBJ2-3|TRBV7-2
TGTGCCAGCAGCTTAGTCCAGGGGGCAAATACGCAGTATTTT
CASSLVQGANTQYF
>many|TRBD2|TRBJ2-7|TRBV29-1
TGCAGCGCCTCTCAGGCGGGAGAAGGCAGCGAGCAGTACTTC
CSASQAGEGSEQYF
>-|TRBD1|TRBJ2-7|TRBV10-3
TGTGCCATCAGGGGACAGACATCCGAGCAGTACTTC
CAIRGQTSEQYF
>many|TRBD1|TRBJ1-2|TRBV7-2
TGTGCCAGCAGCTTAGGACAGGGAGGGTATGGCTACACCTTC
CASSLGQGGYGYTF
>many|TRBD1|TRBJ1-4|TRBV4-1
TGCGCCAGCAGCCAAGATCTAGGACAGGGTGTTGAAAAACTGTTTTTT
CASSQDLGQGVEKLFF
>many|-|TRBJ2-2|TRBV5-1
TGCGCCAGCAGCCTCCTCGACGGCGGGGAGCTGTTTTTT
CASSLLDGGELFF
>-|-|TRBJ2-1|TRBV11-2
TGTGCCAGCAGCTTAGAGGTCATTCGATACAATGAGCAGTTCTTC
CASSLEVIRYNEQFF
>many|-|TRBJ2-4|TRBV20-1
TGCAGTGCTCCGACTAGCGACAGGGTCAAAAACATTCAGTACTTC
CSAPTSDRVKNIQYF
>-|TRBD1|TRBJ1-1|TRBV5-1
TGCGCCAGCGGACAGGGGGTAAACACTGAAGCTTTCTTT
CASGQGVNTEAFF
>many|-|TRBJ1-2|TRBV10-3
TGTGCCATCTCCGAGCCCGGGGTCCATGGCTACACCTTC
CAISEPGVHGYTF
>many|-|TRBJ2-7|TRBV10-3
TGTGCCATCAGGCCCACCCCGGAGGCACCTCCCTACGAGCAGTACTTC
CAIRPTPEAPPYEQYF
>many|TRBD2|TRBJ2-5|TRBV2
TGTGCCAGCAGCTCCGGCGGGAGTAGGGAGACCCAGTACTTC
CASSSGGSRETQYF
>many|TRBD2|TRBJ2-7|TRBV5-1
TGCGCCAGCAGAGTGGGAGGGAACCACGAGCAGTACTTC
CASRVGGNHEQYF
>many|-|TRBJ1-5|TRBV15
TGTGCCACCAGCCCCCCCAATCAGCCCCAGCATTTT
CATSPPNQPQHF
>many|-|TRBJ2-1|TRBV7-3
TGTGCCAGTAGCTCCTCTAGTCACAATGAGCAGTTCTTC
CASSSSSHNEQFF
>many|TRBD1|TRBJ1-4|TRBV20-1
TGCAGTGCGTACGGCAGGGGGCGCGGCAATGAAAAACTGTTTTTT
CSAYGRGRGNEKLFF
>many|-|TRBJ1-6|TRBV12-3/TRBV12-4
TGTGCCAGCAGTCAGTGGACAGATAATTCACCCCTCCACTTT
CASSQWTDNSPLHF
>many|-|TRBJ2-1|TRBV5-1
TGCGCCAGCAGCTTGCAGGTTTCAGCGGATGAGCAGTTCTTC
CASSLQVSADEQFF
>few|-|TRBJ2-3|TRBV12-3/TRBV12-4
TGTGCCAGCAGTTTAACGGGACTGACAGATACGCAGTATTTT
CASSLTGLTDTQYF
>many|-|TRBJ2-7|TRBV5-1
TGCGCCAGCAGCTTGTCTCAGGGAATCTACGAGCAGTACTTC
CASSLSQGIYEQYF
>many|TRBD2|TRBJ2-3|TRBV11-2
TGTGCCAGCAAGCTAGCGGGAGTTAGCACAGATACGCAGTATTTT
CASKLAGVSTDTQYF
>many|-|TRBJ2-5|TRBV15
TGTGCCACCAGCAACCAAGAGACCCAGTACTTC
CATSNQETQYF
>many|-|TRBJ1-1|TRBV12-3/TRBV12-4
TGTGCCAGCAGTTTAATGATGAACACTGAAGCTTTCTTT
CASSLMMNTEAFF